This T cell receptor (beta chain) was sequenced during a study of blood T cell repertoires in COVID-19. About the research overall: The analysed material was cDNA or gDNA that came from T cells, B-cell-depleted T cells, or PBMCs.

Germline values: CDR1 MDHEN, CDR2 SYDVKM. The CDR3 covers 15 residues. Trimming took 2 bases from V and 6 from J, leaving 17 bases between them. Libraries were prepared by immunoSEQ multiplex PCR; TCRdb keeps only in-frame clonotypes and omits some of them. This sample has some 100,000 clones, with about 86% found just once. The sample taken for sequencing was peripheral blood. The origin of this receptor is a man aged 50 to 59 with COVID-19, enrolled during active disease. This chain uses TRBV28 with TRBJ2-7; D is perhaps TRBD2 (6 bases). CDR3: CASSLRKVREVEQYF. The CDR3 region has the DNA TGTGCCAGCAGTTTACGAAAGGTTAGGGAGGTCGAGCAGTACTTC.